Below, one T cell receptor beta chain is given with its context. These data come from a study of blood T cell repertoires in COVID-19. Profiling relied on immunoSEQ multiplex PCR, and the TCRdb table lists in-frame clones only, not all of them. Seen here are about 150,000 clones, 88% observed once, and the top ten hold 2.5%. Germline V gene data show CDR1 as SEHNR and CDR2 as FQNEAQ (reference sequence). V shed 5 bases and J shed 2 bases, with 15 bases lying between them. CDR3 length: 15 residues. Source material: peripheral blood. The origin of this receptor is a human donor with COVID-19, enrolled during active disease. The donor label of this sample is uncertain. The V and J genes are TRBV7-9 and TRBJ1-2; D might be TRBD1 (5 bases). The CDR3 sequence: CASSPGRGDNYGYTF. Written as DNA, the CDR3 is TGTGCCAGCAGCCCCGGGCGGGGGGACAACTATGGCTACACCTTC.